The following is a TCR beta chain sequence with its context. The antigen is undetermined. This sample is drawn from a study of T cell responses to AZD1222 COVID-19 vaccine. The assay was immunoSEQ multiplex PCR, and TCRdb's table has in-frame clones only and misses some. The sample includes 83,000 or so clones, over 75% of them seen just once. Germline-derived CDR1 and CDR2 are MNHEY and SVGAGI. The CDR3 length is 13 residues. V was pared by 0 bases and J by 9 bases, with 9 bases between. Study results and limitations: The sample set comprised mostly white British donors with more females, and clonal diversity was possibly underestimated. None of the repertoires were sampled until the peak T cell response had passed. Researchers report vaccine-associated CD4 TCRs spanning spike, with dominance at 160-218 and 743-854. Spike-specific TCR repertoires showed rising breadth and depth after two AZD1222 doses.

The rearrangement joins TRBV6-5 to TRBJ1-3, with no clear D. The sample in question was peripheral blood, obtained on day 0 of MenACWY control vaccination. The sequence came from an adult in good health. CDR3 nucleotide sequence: TGTGCCAGCAGTTACTCCGAGGAGAGCACCATATATTTT. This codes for CASSYSEESTIYF.